This T cell receptor beta chain was recovered during a study of T cell responses to AZD1222 COVID-19 vaccine. Here immunoSEQ multiplex PCR was the method, and the copy in TCRdb shows in-frame clones only, minus some. The sample contains fewer than 180,000 clones, under 95% of which appear only once. Trimming took 4 bases from V and 2 from J; bases not matched to a gene: 3. CDR1 and CDR2 (germline): SGHRS, YFSETQ. The CDR3 has 15 residues. The source was peripheral blood, collected 28 days after the second AZD1222 dose. The receptor was derived from an adult who received the AZD1222 COVID-19 vaccine. The chain is built from TRBV5-1 and TRBJ2-7, with TRBD2 identical over 13 bases. CDR3 residues: CASSPLAGGTYEQYF. DNA for the CDR3: TGCGCCAGCAGCCCACTAGCGGGAGGGACCTACGAGCAGTACTTC.